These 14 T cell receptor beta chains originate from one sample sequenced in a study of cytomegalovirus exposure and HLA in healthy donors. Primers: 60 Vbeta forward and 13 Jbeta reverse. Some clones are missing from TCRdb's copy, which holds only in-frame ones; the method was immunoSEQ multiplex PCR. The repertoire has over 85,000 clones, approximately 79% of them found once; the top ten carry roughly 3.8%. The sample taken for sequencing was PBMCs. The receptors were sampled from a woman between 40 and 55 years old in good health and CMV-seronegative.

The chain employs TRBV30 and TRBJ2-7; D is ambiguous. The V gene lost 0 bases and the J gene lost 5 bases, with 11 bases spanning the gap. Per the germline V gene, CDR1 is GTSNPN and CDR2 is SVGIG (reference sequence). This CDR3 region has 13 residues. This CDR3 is CAWSVSLDNEQYF. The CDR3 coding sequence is TGTGCCTGGAGTGTTTCTTTAGACAACGAGCAGTACTTC.

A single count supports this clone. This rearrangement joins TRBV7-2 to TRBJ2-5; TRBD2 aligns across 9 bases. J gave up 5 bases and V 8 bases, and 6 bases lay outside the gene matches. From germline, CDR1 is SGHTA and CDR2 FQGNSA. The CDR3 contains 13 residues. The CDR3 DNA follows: TGTGCCAGCCAGGCGGGGGGGCCCGAGACCCAGTACTTC. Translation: CASQAGGPETQYF.

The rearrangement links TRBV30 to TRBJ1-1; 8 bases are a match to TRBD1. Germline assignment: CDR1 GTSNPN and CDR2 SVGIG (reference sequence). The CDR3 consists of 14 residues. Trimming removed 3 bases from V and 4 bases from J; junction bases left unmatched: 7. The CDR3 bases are TGTGCCTGGAGCAACGGACAGGGCGTCACTGAAGCTTTCTTT. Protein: CAWSNGQGVTEAFF.

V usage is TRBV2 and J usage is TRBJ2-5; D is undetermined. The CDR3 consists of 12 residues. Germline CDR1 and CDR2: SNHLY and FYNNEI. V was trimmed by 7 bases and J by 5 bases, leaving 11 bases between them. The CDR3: CASTRNRETQYF. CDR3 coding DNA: TGTGCCAGCACACGAAATCGGGAGACCCAGTACTTC.

The CDR3 DNA sequence: TGCGCCAGCAGCCCTCGGGGGGCAGAGAACAATGAGCAGTTCTTC. This encodes CASSPRGAENNEQFF. The rearrangement uses TRBV4-1 and TRBJ2-1, with TRBD2 as a possible D gene (7 bases). The CDR3 has 15 residues. The germline V gene encodes CDR1 MGHRA and CDR2 YSYEKL. V was cut by 4 bases and J by 5 bases, with 15 bases left in between.

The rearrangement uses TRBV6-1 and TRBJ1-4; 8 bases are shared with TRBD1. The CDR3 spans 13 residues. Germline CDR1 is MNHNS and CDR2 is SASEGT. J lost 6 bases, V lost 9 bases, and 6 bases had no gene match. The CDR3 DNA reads TGTGCCAGTAGGGGACAGGTATATGAAAAACTGTTTTTT. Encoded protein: CASRGQVYEKLFF.

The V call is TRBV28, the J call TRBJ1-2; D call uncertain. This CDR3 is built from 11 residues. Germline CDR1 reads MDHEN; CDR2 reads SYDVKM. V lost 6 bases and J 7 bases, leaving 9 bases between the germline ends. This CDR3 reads CASREGSGYTF. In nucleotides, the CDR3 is TGTGCCAGCAGAGAGGGAAGTGGCTACACCTTC.

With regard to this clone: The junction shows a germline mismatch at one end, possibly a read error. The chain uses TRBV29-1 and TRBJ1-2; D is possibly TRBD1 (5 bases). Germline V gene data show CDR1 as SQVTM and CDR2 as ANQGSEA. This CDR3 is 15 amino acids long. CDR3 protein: CSVELGGRYQYGYPF. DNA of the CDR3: TGCAGCGTTGAATTGGGGGGGAGGTATCAATATGGCTACCCCTTC.

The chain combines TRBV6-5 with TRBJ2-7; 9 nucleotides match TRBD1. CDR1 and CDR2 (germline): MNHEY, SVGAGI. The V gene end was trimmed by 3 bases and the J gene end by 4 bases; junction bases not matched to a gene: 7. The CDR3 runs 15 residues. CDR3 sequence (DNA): TGTGCCAGCAGTTATTTTCCGACAGGGGGATACGAGCAGTACTTC. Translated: CASSYFPTGGYEQYF.

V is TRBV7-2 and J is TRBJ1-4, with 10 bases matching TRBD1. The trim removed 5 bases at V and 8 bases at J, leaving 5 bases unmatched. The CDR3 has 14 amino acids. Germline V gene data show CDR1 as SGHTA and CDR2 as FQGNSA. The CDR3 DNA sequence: TGTGCCAGCAGCCCGGACAGGGGGTACGAAAAACTGTTTTTT. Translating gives CASSPDRGYEKLFF. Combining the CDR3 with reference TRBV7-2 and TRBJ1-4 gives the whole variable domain GAGVSQSPSNKVTEKGKDVELRCDPISGHTALYWYRQSLGQGLEFLIYFQGNSAPDKSGLPSDRFSAERTGGSVSTLTIQRTQQEDSAVYLCASSPDRGYEKLFFGSGTQLSVL.

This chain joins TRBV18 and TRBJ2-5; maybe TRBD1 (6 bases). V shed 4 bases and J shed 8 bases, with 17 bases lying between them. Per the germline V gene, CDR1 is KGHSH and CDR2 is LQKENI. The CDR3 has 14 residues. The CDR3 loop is CASSLDRRRETQYF. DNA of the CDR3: TGTGCCAGCTCACTAGACAGGCGAAGAGAAACCCAGTACTTC.

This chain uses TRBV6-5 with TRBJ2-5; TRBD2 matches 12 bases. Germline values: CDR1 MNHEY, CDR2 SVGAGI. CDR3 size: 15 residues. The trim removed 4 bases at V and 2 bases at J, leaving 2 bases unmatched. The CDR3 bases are TGTGCCAGCAGTTCAGGACTAGCGGGGCAAGAGACCCAGTACTTC. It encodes CASSSGLAGQETQYF.

Here the CDR3 reads CSVGMDTYEQYF. CDR3 coding DNA: TGCAGCGTAGGAATGGACACCTACGAGCAGTACTTC. The chain couples TRBV29-1 to TRBJ2-7; D possibly corresponds to TRBD1 (5 bases). CDR1 SQVTM and CDR2 ANQGSEA come from the germline V gene. The CDR3 loop spans 12 amino acids. The V and J ends lost 6 bases and 2 bases respectively, with 11 bases between them.

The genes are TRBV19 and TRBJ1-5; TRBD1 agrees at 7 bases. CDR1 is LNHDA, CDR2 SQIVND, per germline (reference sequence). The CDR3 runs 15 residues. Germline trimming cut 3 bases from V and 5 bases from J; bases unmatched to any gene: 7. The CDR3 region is CASSIPGQADQPQHF. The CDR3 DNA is TGTGCCAGTAGTATCCCAGGACAGGCTGATCAGCCCCAGCATTTT.